The clone carrying this TCR beta chain was recorded only once. The antigen is unknown. The CDR3 consists of 15 residues. Trimming cost V 4 bases and J 5 bases, with 18 bases left between them. Germline V gene data show CDR1 as SGHRS and CDR2 as YFSETQ. Profiled with immunoSEQ multiplex PCR; TCRdb holds only in-frame clones, not every one. The repertoire holds under 650,000 clones, with almost 97% as singletons. These data come from a study of shared clonotypes between healthy human individuals. Study-level points and caveats: Among the subsets, naive ones generally showed larger estimated richness than memory ones.

The clonotype was recovered from a woman in her 30s in good health. What was sequenced was naive CD4+ T cells sorted from blood. Subset in this sample: CD45RA+ positively selected. This rearrangement joins TRBV5-1 to TRBJ2-5, with D tentatively TRBD1 or TRBD2 (5 bases each). The chain's CDR3 is CASSQGDFITETQYF. CDR3 DNA: TGCGCCAGCAGCCAGGGAGACTTCATAACGGAGACCCAGTACTTC. Full variable domain (outside the CDR3, taken from reference TRBV5-1 and TRBJ2-5): KAGVTQTPRYLIKTRGQQVTLSCSPISGHRSVSWYQQTPGQGLQFLFEYFSETQRNKGNFPGRFSGRQFSNSRSEMNVSTLELGDSALYLCASSQGDFITETQYFGPGTRLLVL.